The 11 T cell receptor beta chains below were found in one sample sequenced in a study of blood T cell repertoires in COVID-19. Only in-frame clones appear in the TCRdb table, and some are missing; sequencing was by immunoSEQ multiplex PCR. In the table there are around 150,000 clones, 84% of which are singletons. Sequences were obtained from peripheral blood. Every receptor here comes from a man in his 70s with acute or convalescent COVID-19.

The rearrangement uses TRBV6-5 and TRBJ1-2; 10 nucleotides agree with TRBD1. Germline CDR1 and CDR2: MNHEY and SVGAGI. The J segment lost 8 bases and the V segment lost 6 bases, leaving 12 bases of the junction unmatched. This CDR3 comprises 15 residues. The chain's CDR3 is CASRDGTGDLGGYTF. DNA of the CDR3: TGTGCCAGCAGAGACGGGACAGGGGATTTGGGGGGCTACACCTTC.

The table lists this clone with a few counts. DNA of the CDR3: TGTGCCAGCAGCTCCCCGGTGGAGGGGTGGGCAGAGACCCAGTACTTC. Translating gives CASSSPVEGWAETQYF. This chain connects TRBV11-2 to TRBJ2-5, with D possibly TRBD2 on 6 matching bases. The CDR3 runs to 16 residues. Deletions cut 4 bases from V and 4 bases from J, with 19 bases between. Germline V gene sequence: CDR1 SGHAT, CDR2 FQNNGV.

This clone is judged medium-sized. This chain's CDR3 is CASSQDTRGGRRNYNEQFF. CDR3 nucleotide sequence: TGCGCCAGCAGCCAAGATACTAGAGGTGGGCGGAGGAACTACAATGAGCAGTTCTTC. The chain joins TRBV4-1 to TRBJ2-1, with D perhaps matching TRBD2 (5 bases). CDR3 length: 19 residues. The ends were cut back, 0 bases at V and 3 bases at J, with 21 bases in the middle. The germline V gene encodes CDR1 MGHRA and CDR2 YSYEKL.

The chain couples TRBV6-5 to TRBJ1-1; D gene unclear. The V gene lost 3 bases and the J gene lost 3 bases, with 17 bases spanning the gap. The CDR3 is 16 amino acids. CDR1 and CDR2 from the germline V gene are MNHEY and SVGAGI. CDR3 loop: CASSYGGAGRDTEAFF. The CDR3 coding sequence is TGTGCCAGCAGTTATGGTGGTGCAGGTAGAGACACTGAAGCTTTCTTT.

V gene TRBV19 combines with J gene TRBJ1-5; 10 nucleotides agree with TRBD1. Germline assignment: CDR1 LNHDA and CDR2 SQIVND (reference sequence). The V and J ends lost 0 bases and 1 base, in that order; junction bases with no gene match: 9. This CDR3 spans 19 amino acids. CDR3 sequence reads: CASSIDLDRGRPSNQPQHF. As DNA, the CDR3 is TGTGCCAGTAGTATAGATCTAGACAGGGGGCGACCGAGCAATCAGCCCCAGCATTTT.

This chain uses TRBV24-1 with TRBJ2-2; D might be TRBD1 (5 bases). The CDR3 has 14 residues. Germline V lookup: CDR1 KGHDR, CDR2 SFDVKD. CDR3 region: CAIGAPTNTGELFF. The CDR3 bases are TGTGCGATAGGGGCCCCGACGAACACCGGGGAGCTGTTTTTT.

The V and J genes are TRBV18 and TRBJ1-2, with TRBD1 identical over 7 bases. Looked up from germline, CDR1 is KGHSH and CDR2 is LQKENI. The V gene end was trimmed by 4 bases and the J gene end by 0 bases; junction bases not matched to a gene: 5. The CDR3 is made up of 15 amino acids. The CDR3 sequence: CASSQEGQPNYGYTF. The CDR3 DNA reads TGTGCCAGCTCACAGGAGGGACAGCCTAACTATGGCTACACCTTC.

V and J are TRBV6-5 and TRBJ2-7; TRBD1 is a possible D gene (5 bases). Germline V gene lookup returns CDR1 MNHEY and CDR2 SVGAGI. The CDR3 runs to 15 residues. Trimming left V 0 bases short and J 3 bases short, with 12 bases between. This CDR3 is CASSYSPGQGYEQYF. CDR3 in DNA: TGTGCCAGCAGTTACTCTCCCGGGCAGGGCTACGAGCAGTACTTC.

V usage is TRBV5-1 and J usage is TRBJ2-3; 9 bases line up with TRBD2. After removal of 0 bases from V and 6 bases from J, the junction contained 5 bases not matched to a gene. Germline V gene lookup returns CDR1 SGHRS and CDR2 YFSETQ. The CDR3 sequence is 15 residues long. The CDR3 DNA sequence: TGCGCCAGCAGCTTGGCTTTGACTAGCGGCGATACGCAGTATTTT. Translation: CASSLALTSGDTQYF.

The rearrangement links TRBV7-9 to TRBJ2-3; 10 bases are shared with TRBD1. J was trimmed by 2 bases and V by 5 bases; bases with no gene match: 4. CDR1 and CDR2 from the germline V gene are SEHNR and FQNEAQ (reference sequence). The CDR3 runs to 15 residues. The CDR3 sequence: CASSQDRGFTDTQYF. The DNA of the CDR3 is TGTGCCAGCAGCCAGGACAGGGGGTTCACAGATACGCAGTATTTT.

The rearrangement uses TRBV19 and TRBJ1-5; no firm D call. CDR3 size: 18 residues. The germline gives CDR1 LNHDA, CDR2 SQIVND (reference sequence). V was clipped by 3 bases and J by 3 bases, with 21 bases between them. In DNA, the CDR3 is TGTGCCAGTAGTATCCAACCGGGCCTCCTCCGGGACAATCAGCCCCAGCATTTT. It is translated as CASSIQPGLLRDNQPQHF.